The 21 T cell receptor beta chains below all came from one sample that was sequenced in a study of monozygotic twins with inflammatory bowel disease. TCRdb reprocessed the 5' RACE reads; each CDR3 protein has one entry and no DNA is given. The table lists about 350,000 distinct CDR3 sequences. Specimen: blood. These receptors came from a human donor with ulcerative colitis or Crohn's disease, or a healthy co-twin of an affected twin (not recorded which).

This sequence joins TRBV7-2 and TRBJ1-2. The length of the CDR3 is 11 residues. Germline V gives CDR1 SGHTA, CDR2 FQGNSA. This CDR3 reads CASSQDGGYTF.

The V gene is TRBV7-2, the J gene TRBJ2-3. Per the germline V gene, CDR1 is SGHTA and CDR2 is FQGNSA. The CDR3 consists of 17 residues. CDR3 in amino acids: CASSLGWVFPSTDTQYF.

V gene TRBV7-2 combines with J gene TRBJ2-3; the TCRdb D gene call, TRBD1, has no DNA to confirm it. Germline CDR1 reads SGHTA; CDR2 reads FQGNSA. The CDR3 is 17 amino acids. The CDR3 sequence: CASSRRDTGRRADTQYF.

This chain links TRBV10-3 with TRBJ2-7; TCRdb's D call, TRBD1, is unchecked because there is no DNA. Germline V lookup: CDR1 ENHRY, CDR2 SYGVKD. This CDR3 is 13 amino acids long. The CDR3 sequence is CAISQDRGYEQYF.

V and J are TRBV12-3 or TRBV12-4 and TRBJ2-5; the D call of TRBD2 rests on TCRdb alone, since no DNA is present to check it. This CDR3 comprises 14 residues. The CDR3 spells CASSLGGSLETQYF.

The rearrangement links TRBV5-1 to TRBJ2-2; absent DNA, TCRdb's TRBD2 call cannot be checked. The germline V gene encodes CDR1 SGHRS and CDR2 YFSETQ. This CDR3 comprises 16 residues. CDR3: CASRPSGSANTGELFF.

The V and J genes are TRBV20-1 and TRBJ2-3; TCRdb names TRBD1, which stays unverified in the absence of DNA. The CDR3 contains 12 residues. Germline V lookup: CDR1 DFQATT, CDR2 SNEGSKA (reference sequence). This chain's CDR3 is CSATGGTDTQYF.

The CDR3 loop is CASSTAPKGNSPLHF. V and J are TRBV6-1 and TRBJ1-6; as DNA is missing, the TRBD1 call by TCRdb cannot be tested. The CDR3 consists of 15 residues. Germline V gene lookup returns CDR1 MNHNS and CDR2 SASEGT.

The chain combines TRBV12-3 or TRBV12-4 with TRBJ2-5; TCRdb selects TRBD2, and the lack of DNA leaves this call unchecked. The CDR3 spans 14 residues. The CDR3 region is CASSPHRTAETQYF.

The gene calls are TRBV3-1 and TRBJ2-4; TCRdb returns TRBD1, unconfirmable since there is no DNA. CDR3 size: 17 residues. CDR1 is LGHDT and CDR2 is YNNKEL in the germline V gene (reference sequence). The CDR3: CASSRSGATLAKNIQYF.

The CDR3 is CASSSSRDEQFF. The chain recombines TRBV18 with TRBJ2-1. The CDR3 has 12 amino acids. Per the germline V gene, CDR1 is KGHSH and CDR2 is LQKENI. Full variable domain (missing parts from reference TRBV18 and TRBJ2-1): NAGVMQNPRHLVRRRGQEARLRCSPMKGHSHVYWYRQLPEEGLKFMVYLQKENIIDESGMPKERFSAEFPKEGPSILRIQQVVRGDSAAYFCASSSSRDEQFFGPGTRLTVL.

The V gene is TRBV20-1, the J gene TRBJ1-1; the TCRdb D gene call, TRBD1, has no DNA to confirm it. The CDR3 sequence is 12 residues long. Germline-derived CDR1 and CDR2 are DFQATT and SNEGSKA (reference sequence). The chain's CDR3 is CSAQGVNTEAFF.

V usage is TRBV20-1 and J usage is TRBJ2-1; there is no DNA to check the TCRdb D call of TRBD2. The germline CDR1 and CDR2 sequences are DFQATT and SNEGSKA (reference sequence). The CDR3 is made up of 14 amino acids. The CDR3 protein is CSIWPGLVDNEQFF.

This chain's CDR3 is CASEDRLAADTQYF. The chain employs TRBV4-1 and TRBJ2-3. The germline V gene encodes CDR1 MGHRA and CDR2 YSYEKL. The CDR3 length is 14 residues.

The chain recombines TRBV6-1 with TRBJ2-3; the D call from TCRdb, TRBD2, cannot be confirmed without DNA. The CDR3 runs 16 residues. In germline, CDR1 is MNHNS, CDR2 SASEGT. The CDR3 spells CASSEQAGGFTDTQYF.

CDR3 loop: CASSGASNQPQHF. The chain combines TRBV10-1 with TRBJ1-5. Germline V gene data show CDR1 as WNHNN and CDR2 as SYGVQD (reference sequence). The length of the CDR3 is 13 residues.

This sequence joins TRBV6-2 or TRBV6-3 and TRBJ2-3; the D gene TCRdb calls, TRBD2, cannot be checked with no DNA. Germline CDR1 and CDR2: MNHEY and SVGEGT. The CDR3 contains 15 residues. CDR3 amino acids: CASSSLRRDTDTQYF.

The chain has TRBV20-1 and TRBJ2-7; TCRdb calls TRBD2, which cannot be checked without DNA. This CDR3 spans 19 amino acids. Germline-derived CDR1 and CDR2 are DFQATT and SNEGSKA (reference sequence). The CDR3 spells CSASDPGLAGGKVSYEQYF.

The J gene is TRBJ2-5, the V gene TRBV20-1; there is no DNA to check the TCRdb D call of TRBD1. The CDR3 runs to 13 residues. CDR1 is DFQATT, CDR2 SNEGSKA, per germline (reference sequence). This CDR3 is CSARVGGRETQYF.

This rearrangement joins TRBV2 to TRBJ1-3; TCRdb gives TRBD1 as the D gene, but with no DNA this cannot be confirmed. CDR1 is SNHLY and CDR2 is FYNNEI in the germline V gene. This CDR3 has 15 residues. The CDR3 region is CASISQGSSGNTIYF.

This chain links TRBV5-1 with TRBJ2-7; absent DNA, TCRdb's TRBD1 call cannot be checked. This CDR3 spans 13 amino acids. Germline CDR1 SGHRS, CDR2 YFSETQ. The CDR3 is CASTQGRESEQYF.